The following is a TCR beta chain sequence with its context. The data are from a study of blood T cell repertoires in COVID-19. Whole-study context: T cells, B-cell-depleted T cells, or PBMCs supplied cDNA or gDNA.

The germline CDR1 and CDR2 sequences are LGHDT and YNNKEL (reference sequence). The CDR3 runs to 14 residues. V shed 2 bases and J shed 1 base, with 8 bases lying between them. Clones were sequenced by immunoSEQ multiplex PCR, and TCRdb holds only the in-frame ones, with some missing. Of about 76,000 clones detected, 75% to 90% appear once; the ten largest clones hold approximately 30%. Sequenced: peripheral blood. The chain uses TRBV3-1 (or the pseudogene TRBV3-2) and TRBJ2-5, with unresolved D. This clonotype was obtained from a human donor in a cohort sampled during active COVID-19. The CDR3 sequence is CASSQQATQETQYF. DNA of the CDR3: TGTGCCAGCAGCCAACAGGCTACCCAAGAGACCCAGTACTTC.